This T cell receptor (beta chain) comes out of a study of T-cell reconstitution after alpha-beta-depleted transplantation in children. Looked up from germline, CDR1 is DFQATT and CDR2 is SNEGSKA (reference sequence). The CDR3 extends over 11 amino acids. Trimming removed 1 base from V and 3 bases from J, with 3 bases in between. This clonotype has more than one count but fewer than ten. The TCRbeta library incorporated unique molecular identifiers. TCRdb itself ran the PCR reads through MiXCR, one entry per CDR3 protein. The sample carries around 450,000 distinct CDR3 sequences, approximately 10% recorded once.

This specimen consisted of PBMCs, obtained before TCRalphabeta/CD19-depleted stem cell transplant. This rearrangement joins TRBV20-1 to TRBJ1-1; no firm D call. This clonotype originated in a child aged 2-15 years with inherited bone marrow failure, due to receive a stem cell transplant. The CDR3 loop reads CSARGYTEAFF. As DNA, the CDR3 is TGCAGTGCTAGAGGCTACACTGAAGCTTTCTTT.